This T cell receptor (beta chain) derives from a study of shared clonotypes between healthy human individuals. Sorted-subset replicate PCRs used about 0.2 ug of genomic DNA. This amount corresponded to about 29,000 T cell genomes. In the source study's methods: Filtering differed since immunoSEQ provided only junctions, with no quality scores. Generated by immunoSEQ multiplex PCR, the TCRdb table keeps only in-frame clones and is missing some. V and J calls and clone size are given by that table; D and trimming were obtained from the DNA. Of roughly 1,100,000 clones listed, about 75% were seen once; the top ten hold 1.2% to 1.5%. Remarks on this clone: Its target is unknown.

The germline CDR1 and CDR2 sequences are SGDLS and YYNGEE. CDR3 length equals 15 residues. Trimming left V 5 bases short and J 8 bases short, with 19 bases between. General study results and limits: An anticipated effect of sequencing depth on clonotype sharing among donors was recognized.

J is TRBJ1-4 and V is TRBV9; a weak D match, TRBD1 (5 bases). The sequence derives from a man aged 18 to 30 in good health. The material sequenced was memory CD4+ T cells sorted from blood. Subset given: CD45RA-negative fraction. Here the CDR3 DNA reads TGTGCCAGCAGTAAGAGGGGCGCAGGGCCGGAAAAACTGTTTTTT. Protein sequence: CASSKRGAGPEKLFF.